This T cell receptor (beta chain) was captured by sequencing in a study of T cells after yellow fever vaccination. Study-level findings and limits: The appearance of a small share of clonotypes in both CD4 and CD8 compartments was observed.

This clonotype was observed a few times. Its specificity is unknown. Using its own MiXCR run on the 5' RACE reads, TCRdb lists one record per CDR3 protein. The table includes 450,000 to 550,000 distinct CDR3 sequences, 15% to 20% detected once. Trimming left V 4 bases short and J 7 bases short, with 16 bases between. Germline V gives CDR1 MNHEY, CDR2 SVGAGI. The CDR3 is made up of 14 amino acids. This sample comprised PBMCs, obtained 15 days after the yellow fever booster vaccination. V gene TRBV6-5 combines with J gene TRBJ1-2; perhaps TRBD1 as D (6 bases). The sequence came from a man under 40 who received the YFV17D yellow fever vaccine. The CDR3 DNA follows: TGTGCCAGCAGTTGGATAGGAGGGGGTGGTGGCTACACCTTC. This sequence encodes CASSWIGGGGGYTF.